This TCR beta chain was retrieved from a study of cytomegalovirus exposure and HLA in healthy donors. As for the study in general: There were roughly 110 million unique TCR beta sequences, drawn from approximately 190 million T cells, in an earlier analysis. There were just under 400 genotyped donors. Of these, roughly 80% fell in the genetic ancestry cluster associated with self-reported Caucasian donors.

Trimming removed 0 bases from V and 9 bases from J; junction bases left unmatched: 14. CDR1 and CDR2 (germline): SGHDN, FVKESK. CDR3 length equals 17 residues. In the PCR, 60 Vbeta and 13 Jbeta primers were used. The protocol was immunoSEQ multiplex PCR, while the TCRdb copy is restricted to in-frame clones and leaves out a portion. The data hold roughly 240,000 clones, with approximately 84% observed a single time. As regards this clone: Its antigen is unidentified.

Study findings and constraints: Information on immune exposure was restricted to one variable (CMV serostatus). Other equally common chains were less clonally expanded than HLA-associated TCR beta chains, a later analysis showed.

The TCR sequence derives from a girl between 2 and 10 years old in good health and CMV-seronegative. The sample consisted of PBMCs. This rearrangement joins TRBV14 to TRBJ2-1, with 7 bases identical to TRBD1. CDR3 in amino acids: CASSQESFNSRGPEQFF. The CDR3 DNA is TGTGCCAGCAGCCAAGAAAGTTTTAATTCGAGGGGGCCTGAGCAGTTCTTC.